This TCR beta chain is from a study of CD8 T cells in ankylosing spondylitis. CDR3 size: 17 residues. Trimming cost V 0 bases and J 4 bases; bases outside gene matches: 7. CDR1 is SGDLS, CDR2 YYNGEE, per germline. In its sample, this clonotype was seen many times. In TCRdb, the 5' RACE reads were re-called with MiXCR into one record per CDR3 protein. The table has roughly 39,000 distinct CDR3 sequences, 2.5% to 3% seen once. The source material was blood, either unsorted or a sorted T cell fraction (not recorded which). This sequence originates from a male donor with ankylosing spondylitis or in good health (not recorded which). The genes are TRBV9 and TRBJ2-2; the match to TRBD1 covers 9 bases. The CDR3 region is CASSVGQGVRGTGELFF. In nucleotides, the CDR3 is TGTGCCAGCAGCGTAGGACAGGGGGTGCGGGGCACCGGGGAGCTGTTTTTT.